Below are 26 T cell receptor beta chains sequenced from a single sample in a study of CD8+CD57+ T cells in acquired aplastic anemia. Selection for sequencing was limited to patients who had shown CD8+CD57+ cell expansion by flow cytometry. TCR beta VDJ combinations and CDR3 sequences were profiled from genomic DNA. One entry per CDR3 protein, called by TCRdb with MiXCR from the reads. The sample lists hundreds of thousands of distinct CDR3 sequences, around 49% occurring once. The specimen sequenced was sorted CD4+, CD8+, or CD8+CD57+ T cells (not recorded which) from PBMCs. The origin of the receptors is a human donor with aplastic anemia.

V gene TRBV19 combines with J gene TRBJ2-1, with TRBD2 identical over 8 bases. This CDR3 is built from 17 residues. With 9 bases clipped from V and 5 bases from J, the junction kept 18 bases outside the gene matches. Germline V gene sequence: CDR1 LNHDA, CDR2 SQIVND (reference sequence). CDR3 loop: CASSPRGGDKSNNEQFF. The CDR3, as DNA: TGTGCCAGCTCACCACGGGGGGGGGACAAGAGCAACAATGAGCAGTTCTTC. Full variable domain (outside the CDR3, taken from reference TRBV19 and TRBJ2-1): DGGITQSPKYLFRKEGQNVTLSCEQNLNHDAMYWYRQDPGQGLRLIYYSQIVNDFQKGDIAEGYSVSREKKESFPLTVTSAQKNPTAFYLCASSPRGGDKSNNEQFFGPGTRLTVL.

The CDR3 nucleotides read TGTGCCAGCAGTGAACTGGGACAGAACAATCAGCCCCAGCATTTT. This encodes CASSELGQNNQPQHF. The chain uses TRBV2 and TRBJ1-5, with 7 bases lining up with TRBD1. With 2 bases clipped from V and 3 bases from J, the junction kept 4 bases outside the gene matches. This CDR3 has 15 residues. Germline CDR1 is SNHLY and CDR2 is FYNNEI. Complete variable domain (other parts from reference TRBV2 and TRBJ1-5): EPEVTQTPSHQVTQMGQEVILRCVPISNHLYFYWYRQILGQKVEFLVSFYNNEISEKSEIFDDQFSVERPDGSNFTLKIRSTKLEDSAMYFCASSELGQNNQPQHFGDGTRLSIL.

This clonotype showed up many times. The chain has TRBV5-1 and TRBJ2-1; a weak D match, TRBD2 (6 bases). V lost 1 base to trimming and J lost 9 bases, with 14 bases between them. This CDR3 region has 14 residues. Germline V gene sequence: CDR1 SGHRS, CDR2 YFSETQ. The CDR3 DNA reads TGCGCCAGCAGCTTGTCCCACGGGGGTGGTGAGCAGTTCTTC. Its protein product is CASSLSHGGGEQFF.

This clonotype was counted at least ten times. This sequence joins TRBV5-1 and TRBJ2-3, with 10 nucleotides matching TRBD1. Germline assignment: CDR1 SGHRS and CDR2 YFSETQ. The J segment lost 7 bases and the V segment lost 4 bases, leaving 6 bases of the junction unmatched. The CDR3 loop spans 14 amino acids. CDR3: CASSEGTGENTQYF. The CDR3 DNA follows: TGCGCCAGCAGCGAGGGGACAGGGGAAAATACGCAGTATTTT.

This clonotype was seen ten or more times. The rearrangement uses TRBV10-3 and TRBJ2-2; 10 bases agree with TRBD1. The CDR3 is 17 residues long. The trim removed 0 bases at V and 6 bases at J, leaving 7 bases unmatched. The germline V gene encodes CDR1 ENHRY and CDR2 SYGVKD. Written as DNA, the CDR3 is TGTGCCATCAGTGAGTCGGCCGGGACAGGGGTCGCCGGGGAGCTGTTTTTT. Residues: CAISESAGTGVAGELFF.

In this sample, this clonotype turned up many times. This chain joins TRBV6-1 and TRBJ1-6; D may be TRBD1 (6 bases). The CDR3 length is 14 residues. Trimming took off 6 bases at V and 7 bases at J, with 13 bases between the two ends. CDR1 and CDR2 from the germline V gene are MNHNS and SASEGT. The CDR3 loop is CASSPDRQNSPLHF. CDR3 DNA: TGTGCCAGCAGCCCGGACAGACAGAATTCACCCCTCCACTTT.

This clonotype appeared many times. The chain recombines TRBV2 with TRBJ1-5; TRBD1 agrees at 7 bases. V trimming: 7 bases; J trimming: 1 base; junction bases outside the gene matches: 7. The CDR3 is made up of 15 amino acids. Germline CDR1 SNHLY, CDR2 FYNNEI. CDR3 coding DNA: TGTGCCAGCAACGGACAGGCAAGGAGCAATCAGCCCCAGCATTTT. Its translation: CASNGQARSNQPQHF.

This clonotype was recorded at least ten times. V gene TRBV6-6 combines with J gene TRBJ1-5; 10 positions agree with TRBD1. V shed 5 bases and J 5 bases; nucleotides not matched to a gene: 3. The V gene's germline CDR1 is MNHNY and CDR2 SVGAGI (reference sequence). The CDR3 has 14 residues. Here the CDR3 DNA reads TGTGCCAGCAGTCGGGACAGGGGTGATCAGCCCCAGCATTTT. Translating it yields CASSRDRGDQPQHF.

Note on this clonotype: Relative to the germline gene, one junction end is altered; a read error may explain this. The chain couples TRBV7-2 to TRBJ2-5; TRBD1 matches 7 bases. Germline lookup yields CDR1 SGHTA and CDR2 FQGNSA. This CDR3 region has 14 residues. Here the CDR3 reads CAGSSQGQQETQYF. CDR3 in DNA: TGTGCCGGCAGCAGTCAGGGACAGCAAGAGACCCAGTACTTC.

This clonotype was counted at least ten times. The chain couples TRBV5-1 to TRBJ2-1; D call uncertain. V was cut by 5 bases and J by 2 bases, with 14 bases left in between. The CDR3 runs 15 residues. Germline-derived CDR1 and CDR2 are SGHRS and YFSETQ. The CDR3 region is CASRFGFIPYNEQFF. The DNA of the CDR3 is TGCGCCAGCAGATTTGGGTTTATCCCCTACAATGAGCAGTTCTTC.

Worth noting for this clonotype: The junction and the germline gene differ at one end; a read error may be behind it. This chain connects TRBV6-5 to TRBJ1-6, with 7 bases matching TRBD1. The CDR3 sequence is 9 residues long. Germline CDR1 MNHEY, CDR2 SVGAGI. The CDR3 DNA reads TGTGCCAGCAGTGGGACAGCGGACTTT. This translates into CASSGTADF.

This rearrangement joins TRBV2 to TRBJ1-1; D is ambiguous. Trimming took off 6 bases at V and 3 bases at J, with 5 bases between the two ends. CDR1 is SNHLY, CDR2 FYNNEI, per germline. The CDR3 loop spans 11 amino acids. CDR3 sequence reads: CASRPDTEAFF. The CDR3 DNA reads as TGTGCCAGCAGGCCTGACACTGAAGCTTTCTTT.

The table lists this clonotype with many counts. The chain links TRBV11-1 to TRBJ1-4, with 7 bases fitting TRBD1. This CDR3 has 14 residues. V gave up 5 bases and J gave up 4 bases; unmatched junction bases: 4. Germline V gene lookup returns CDR1 SGHAT and CDR2 FQDESV (reference sequence). The CDR3 coding sequence is TGTGCCAGCAGCCGGGACAGAAATAATGAAAAACTGTTTTTT. Translated: CASSRDRNNEKLFF.

This clonotype was counted only a few times. A much larger clonotype is one base distant, so this may be a read error. V and J are TRBV5-5 and TRBJ1-2; no clear D gene. Trimming stripped 7 bases from V and 1 base from J, with 8 bases between. Per germline, CDR1 SGHKS and CDR2 YYEKEE (reference sequence). CDR3 length equals 12 residues. Written as DNA, the CDR3 is TGTGCCAGCCGCCTTAATAACTATGGCTACACCTTC. As protein: CASRLNNYGYTF.

Here the CDR3 DNA reads TGCAGTGCTAAAAACAGGGAGGGGAACACTGAAGCTTTCTTT. This codes for CSAKNREGNTEAFF. This chain uses TRBV20-1 with TRBJ1-1, with D possibly TRBD1 on 6 matching bases. Germline assignment: CDR1 DFQATT and CDR2 SNEGSKA (reference sequence). The CDR3 length is 14 residues. Trimming stripped 4 bases from V and 1 base from J, with 13 bases between.

The CDR3: CASSLARRETQYF. The CDR3 nucleotides read TGTGCCAGCAGCTTAGCTCGTAGAGAGACCCAGTACTTC. V and J are TRBV7-2 and TRBJ2-5; no firm D call. The CDR3 loop spans 13 amino acids. With 0 bases removed from V and 4 bases from J, the gap between germline ends came to 6 bases. Germline V gene sequence: CDR1 SGHTA, CDR2 FQGNSA. Supplemented by reference TRBV7-2 and TRBJ2-5, the full variable domain reads GAGVSQSPSNKVTEKGKDVELRCDPISGHTALYWYRQSLGQGLEFLIYFQGNSAPDKSGLPSDRFSAERTGGSVSTLTIQRTQQEDSAVYLCASSLARRETQYFGPGTRLLVL.

This clonotype was seen a few times. The junction does not match germline at one end; this may be a read error. V usage is TRBV6-1 and J usage is TRBJ1-4; D gene unclear. This CDR3 spans 13 amino acids. Germline CDR1 reads MNHNS; CDR2 reads SASEGT. The CDR3 nucleotides read TGTGCCAGCAGTGAAGGGGAAAATGAAAAACCGTTTTTT. This encodes CASSEGENEKPFF.

This clonotype was counted only a few times. This chain links TRBV7-9 with TRBJ1-6; the match to TRBD1 covers 7 bases. The CDR3 extends over 15 amino acids. Germline V gene lookup returns CDR1 SEHNR and CDR2 FQNEAQ (reference sequence). V dropped 2 bases and J dropped 9; count of bases not matched to a gene: 7. The DNA for the CDR3 is TGTGCCAGCAGCTTAATGGGGCAGGGGGTTTCACCCCTCCACTTT. It yields the protein CASSLMGQGVSPLHF.

Comment on this clonotype: A read error is likely, as this CDR3 ends without the conserved phenylalanine or tryptophan. No DNA is shown, since the ends of the CDR3 on it are uncertain; the CDR3 is the one TCRdb lists. The V gene is TRBV10-1, the J gene TRBJ1-2; the table's D call, TRBD1, was not checked against the DNA. Germline CDR1 WNHNN, CDR2 SYGVQD (reference sequence). The CDR3 length equals 13 residues, ends included. The CDR3 loop is CASTSGTGRALTL.

The chain couples TRBV19 to TRBJ2-7; 12 bases are shared with TRBD2. Germline trimming cut 5 bases from V and 6 bases from J; bases unmatched to any gene: 5. Per the germline V gene, CDR1 is LNHDA and CDR2 is SQIVND (reference sequence). The CDR3 runs 14 residues. The CDR3 coding sequence is TGTGCCAGTAGTCGACTAGCGGGGGAGGGCGAGCAGTACTTC. Translating it yields CASSRLAGEGEQYF.

Many counts were recorded for this clonotype. The CDR3 here is CATSRGTDSGLGNTIYF. CDR3 sequence (DNA): TGTGCCACCAGCAGAGGGACAGACAGTGGGTTGGGAAACACCATATATTTT. The chain couples TRBV15 to TRBJ1-3; possible D gene TRBD1, 6 bases. CDR3 length: 17 amino acids. Germline CDR1 LNHNV, CDR2 YYDKDF (reference sequence). The V end was cut by 1 base, the J end by 4 bases, with 17 bases between.

The chain couples TRBV2 to TRBJ1-2, with 8 bases fitting TRBD1. Trimming removed 1 base from V and 6 bases from J; junction bases left unmatched: 7. The CDR3 runs to 15 residues. The germline CDR1 and CDR2 sequences are SNHLY and FYNNEI. Written as DNA, the CDR3 is TGTGCCAGCAGTGAAGGGGGCTGGACAGGGCATGGCTACACCTTC. Translation gives CASSEGGWTGHGYTF.

This clonotype was seen a handful of times. The V call is TRBV6-1, the J call TRBJ1-3; TRBD1 agrees at 10 bases. V lost 5 bases, J lost 1 base, and 8 bases stayed unmatched. The CDR3 length is 17 residues. CDR1 and CDR2 from the germline V gene are MNHNS and SASEGT. The CDR3 is CASSQRTGGKSGNTIYF. The CDR3 DNA reads TGTGCCAGCAGTCAGAGGACAGGGGGGAAGTCTGGAAACACCATATATTTT.

The chain joins TRBV5-1 to TRBJ2-5; 8 bases match TRBD2. V lost 1 base and J lost 4; bases outside the gene matches: 6. CDR3 length equals 15 residues. From germline, CDR1 is SGHRS and CDR2 YFSETQ. The CDR3 DNA reads as TGCGCCAGCAGCTTGTCGGGGGGGGATCTAGAGACCCAGTACTTC. It encodes CASSLSGGDLETQYF.

This clonotype was seen a few times. This chain joins TRBV24-1 and TRBJ2-5; TRBD1 agrees at 9 bases. This CDR3 has 17 amino acids. CDR1 KGHDR and CDR2 SFDVKD come from the germline V gene. The J segment lost 3 bases and the V segment lost 4 bases, leaving 11 bases of the junction unmatched. The chain's CDR3 is CATSDEGQGTVEETQYF. CDR3 bases: TGTGCCACCAGTGACGAAGGACAGGGGACCGTCGAAGAGACCCAGTACTTC.

In this sample, this clonotype turned up many times. The rearrangement uses TRBV7-9 and TRBJ2-7, with D perhaps matching TRBD1 (6 bases). This CDR3 is built from 18 residues. Trimming took off 4 bases at V and 0 bases at J, with 22 bases between the two ends. Germline assignment: CDR1 SEHNR and CDR2 FQNEAQ (reference sequence). The CDR3 here is CASSSRDRTPTGSYEQYF. As DNA, the CDR3 is TGTGCCAGCAGCTCCCGCGACAGGACCCCCACCGGCTCCTACGAGCAGTACTTC.